This record looks at one T cell receptor (beta chain) sequence and its context. This clonotype appeared many times. The antigen it binds to is not known. Base quality data are lacking; no much larger clone is found one base away. Library generation was performed with 5' RACE. The reads were generated on a NextSeq 500. In the TCR library protocol, unique molecular identifiers were attached to individual cDNA molecules to correct for PCR bias and sequencing error. Both TCR alpha and beta chains were sequenced, and tight co-correlation was observed between alpha and beta sequence abundances in each sample. As for the original processing: Decombinator V4 was used to annotate the V gene, J gene and CDR3 of the TCR sequences. TCRs were defined as expanded if a significant change between any two time points was detected under a Poisson model with p below 0.0001. TCR abundances were normalised to the total number of TCRs sequenced in each sample and reported as counts per million. MAIT TCRs were defined by TRAV1-2 paired with TRAJ12, TRAJ20 or TRAJ33, and iNKT TCRs by TRAV10 paired with TRAJ18. VDJdb, accessed on 1 November 2021, was searched for TCRs annotated for CMV, EBV and SARS-CoV-2, and TCRs annotated for more than one antigen were excluded. TCRdb cleaned the public reads at Q25 with fastp, built clones with MiXCR and kept in-frame beta chains. Every distinct CDR3 protein forms one entry, paired with its most common genes and DNA. TCRdb, not the authors, supplied the V and J calls. The sample table lists 35,000 to 40,000 distinct CDR3 sequences, less than 6.5% of them with a count of one. Of the sample, 30% falls within the top ten clones.

The data belong to a study of early T cells in non-severe SARS-CoV-2 infection (dated by TCRdb to the early 2020s). Some background on the complete study: TCR sequencing used bulk RNA from unsorted whole blood, so alpha and beta chains could not be paired. Overall results and qualifications from the work: VDJdb matching was skewed toward anti-spike CD8 responses and likely underestimated virus-specific expansions, missing private and CD4 specificities.

This was a case-control study nested in a cohort of healthcare workers in London, UK, who had nasopharyngeal swab PCR tests and blood samples taken every week. Healthcare workers were recruited between 23 and 31 March 2020, during the week of the UK lockdown, and were followed weekly for up to 16 weeks. The CDR3 spans 12 residues, from the cysteine through the phenylalanine. Just CDR3 DNA is preserved here, 36 bases in frame from base 1. The V end loses 8 bases and the J end loses 7 bases, and a stretch of 12 bases separates them. CDR1 is given as MDHEN and CDR2 as SYDVKM, both from the germline V gene.

The sequence links TRBV28 to TRBJ2-1; the D gene lacks a confident call. The sequencing sample was made of whole blood. This clonotype was sampled from an adult who was a healthcare worker with PCR-confirmed SARS-CoV-2 infection or an uninfected control (not recorded which). CDR3 loop: CASFSALNEQFF. The DNA is as follows: TGTGCCAGCTTTTCGGCGCTGAATGAGCAGTTCTTC.